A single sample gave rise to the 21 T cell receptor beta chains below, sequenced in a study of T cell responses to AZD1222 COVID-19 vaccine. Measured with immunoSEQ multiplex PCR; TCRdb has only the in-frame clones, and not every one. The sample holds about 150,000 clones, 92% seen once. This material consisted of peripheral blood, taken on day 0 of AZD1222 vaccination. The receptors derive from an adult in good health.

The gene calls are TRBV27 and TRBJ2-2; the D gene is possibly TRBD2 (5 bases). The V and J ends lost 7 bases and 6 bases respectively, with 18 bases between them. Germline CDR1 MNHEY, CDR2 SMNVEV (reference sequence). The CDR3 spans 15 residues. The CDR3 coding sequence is TGTGCCAGCAAGAGGGAATCCCGGCCACCCGGGGAGCTGTTTTTT. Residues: CASKRESRPPGELFF.

CDR3 loop: CASAGPNQPQHF. In DNA, the CDR3 is TGTGCCAGCGCGGGCCCTAATCAGCCCCAGCATTTT. V and J are TRBV6-5 and TRBJ1-5; D not certain. The CDR3 contains 12 residues. Trimming removed 8 bases from V and 4 bases from J, with 9 bases in between. The germline CDR1 and CDR2 sequences are MNHEY and SVGAGI.

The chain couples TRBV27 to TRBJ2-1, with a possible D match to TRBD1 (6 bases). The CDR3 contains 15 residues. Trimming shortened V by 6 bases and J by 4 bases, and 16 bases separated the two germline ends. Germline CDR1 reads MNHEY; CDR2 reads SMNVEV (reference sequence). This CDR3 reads CASRIDLQGYNEQFF. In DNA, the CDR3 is TGTGCCAGCAGAATCGACCTACAGGGATACAATGAGCAGTTCTTC.

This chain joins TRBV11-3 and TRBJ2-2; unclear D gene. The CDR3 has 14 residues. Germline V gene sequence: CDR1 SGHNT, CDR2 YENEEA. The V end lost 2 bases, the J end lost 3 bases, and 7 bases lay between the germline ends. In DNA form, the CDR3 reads TGTGCCAGCAGCTTAAAGGCTTACACCGGGGAGCTGTTTTTT. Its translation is CASSLKAYTGELFF.

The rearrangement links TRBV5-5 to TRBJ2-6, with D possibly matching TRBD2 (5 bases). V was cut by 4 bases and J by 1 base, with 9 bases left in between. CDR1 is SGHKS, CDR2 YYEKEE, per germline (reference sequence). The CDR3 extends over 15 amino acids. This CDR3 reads CASSHRESGANVLTF. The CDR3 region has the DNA TGTGCCAGCAGCCATAGGGAGTCTGGGGCCAACGTCCTGACTTTC.

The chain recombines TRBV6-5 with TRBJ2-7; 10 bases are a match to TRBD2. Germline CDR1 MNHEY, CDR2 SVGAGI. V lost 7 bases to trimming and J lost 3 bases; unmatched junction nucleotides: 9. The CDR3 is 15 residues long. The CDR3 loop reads CASTGGTSAFYEQYF. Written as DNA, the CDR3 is TGTGCCAGCACCGGAGGGACTAGCGCCTTCTACGAGCAGTACTTC.

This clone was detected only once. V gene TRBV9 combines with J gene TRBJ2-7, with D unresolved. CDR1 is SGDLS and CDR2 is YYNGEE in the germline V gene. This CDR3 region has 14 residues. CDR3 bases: TGTGCTTCGTGTATGGTGGGCTTCTACGTGAAGCAGTACTTC. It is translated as CASCMVGFYVKQYF.

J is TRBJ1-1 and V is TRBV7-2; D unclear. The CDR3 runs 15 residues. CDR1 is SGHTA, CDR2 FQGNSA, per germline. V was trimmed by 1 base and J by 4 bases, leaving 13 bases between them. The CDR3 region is CASSLGWGLGTEAFF. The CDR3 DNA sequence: TGTGCCAGCAGCTTAGGATGGGGTTTAGGCACTGAAGCTTTCTTT.

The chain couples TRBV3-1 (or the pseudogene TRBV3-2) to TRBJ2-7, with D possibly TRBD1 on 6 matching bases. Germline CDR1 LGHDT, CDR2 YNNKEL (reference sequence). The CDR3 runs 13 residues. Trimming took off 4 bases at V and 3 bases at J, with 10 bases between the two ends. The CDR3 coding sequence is TGTGCCAGCAGCCTAAAACAGGGCTACGAGCAGTACTTC. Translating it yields CASSLKQGYEQYF.

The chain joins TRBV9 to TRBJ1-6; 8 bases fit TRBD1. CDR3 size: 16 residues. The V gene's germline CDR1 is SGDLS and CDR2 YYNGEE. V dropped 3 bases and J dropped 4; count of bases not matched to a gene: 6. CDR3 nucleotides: TGTGCCAGCAGCGGACGACAGGGGACTTATAATTCACCCCTCCACTTT. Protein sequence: CASSGRQGTYNSPLHF.

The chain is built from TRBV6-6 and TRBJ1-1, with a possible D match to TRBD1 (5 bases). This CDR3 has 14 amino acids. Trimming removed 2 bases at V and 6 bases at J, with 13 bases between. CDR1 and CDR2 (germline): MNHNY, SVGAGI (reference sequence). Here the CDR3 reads CASSYGAQRAEAFF. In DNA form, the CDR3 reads TGTGCCAGCAGTTACGGGGCCCAGAGGGCTGAAGCTTTCTTT.

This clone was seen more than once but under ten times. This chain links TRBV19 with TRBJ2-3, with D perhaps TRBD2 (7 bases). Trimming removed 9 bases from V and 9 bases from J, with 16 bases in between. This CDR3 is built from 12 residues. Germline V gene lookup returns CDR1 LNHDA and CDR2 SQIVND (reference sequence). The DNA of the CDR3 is TGTGCCAGCCGAGGGGGGGGCGCCACGCAGTATTTT. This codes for CASRGGGATQYF.

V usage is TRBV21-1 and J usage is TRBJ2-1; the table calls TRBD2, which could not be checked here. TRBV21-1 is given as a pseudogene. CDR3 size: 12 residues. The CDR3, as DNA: TGTGCCAGCAGCAAAGGATCGGGGAGTCAGTTCTTC. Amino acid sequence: CASSKGSGSQFF.

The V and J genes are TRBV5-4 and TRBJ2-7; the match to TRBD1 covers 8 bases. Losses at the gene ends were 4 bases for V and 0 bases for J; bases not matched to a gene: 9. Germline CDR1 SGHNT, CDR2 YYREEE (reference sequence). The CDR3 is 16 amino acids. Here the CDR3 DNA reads TGTGCCAGCAGCACCTATAGGGACAGGTTCTCCTACGAGCAGTACTTC. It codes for CASSTYRDRFSYEQYF.

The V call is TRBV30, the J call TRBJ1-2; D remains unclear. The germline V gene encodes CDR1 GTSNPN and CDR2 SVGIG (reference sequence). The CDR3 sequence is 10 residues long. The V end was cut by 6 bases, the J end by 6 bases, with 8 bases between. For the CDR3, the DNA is TGTGCCTGCGACATGAATGGCTACACCTTC. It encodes CACDMNGYTF.

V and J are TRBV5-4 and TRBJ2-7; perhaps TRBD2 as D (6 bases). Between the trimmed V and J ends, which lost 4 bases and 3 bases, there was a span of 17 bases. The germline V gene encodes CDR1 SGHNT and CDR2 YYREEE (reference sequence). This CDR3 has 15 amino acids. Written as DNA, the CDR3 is TGTGCCAGCAGCCCAGCCGGGACTCCTGACTACGAGCAGTACTTC. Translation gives CASSPAGTPDYEQYF.

CDR3 bases: TGTGCCTGGAGTGTAAGGTCCTATAACAATGAGCAGTTCTTC. Protein product: CAWSVRSYNNEQFF. The J gene is TRBJ2-1, the V gene TRBV30; D is unclear. The germline V gene encodes CDR1 GTSNPN and CDR2 SVGIG (reference sequence). V dropped 0 bases and J dropped 5 bases, with 11 bases sitting between them. The CDR3 extends over 14 amino acids.

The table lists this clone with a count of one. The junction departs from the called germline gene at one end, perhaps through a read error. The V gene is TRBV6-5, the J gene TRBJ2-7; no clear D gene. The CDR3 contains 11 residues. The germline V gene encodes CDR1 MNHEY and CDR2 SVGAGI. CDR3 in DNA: TGTGCCAGCCGTTACCAGAGCGAGCAGTACTTC. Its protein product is CASRYQSEQYF.

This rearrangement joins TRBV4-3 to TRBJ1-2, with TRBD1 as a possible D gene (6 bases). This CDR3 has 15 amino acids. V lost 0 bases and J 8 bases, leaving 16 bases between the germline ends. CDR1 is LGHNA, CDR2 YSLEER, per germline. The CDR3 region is CASSQDRLGAGGYTF. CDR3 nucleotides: TGCGCCAGCAGCCAAGATAGGTTGGGGGCTGGAGGCTACACCTTC.

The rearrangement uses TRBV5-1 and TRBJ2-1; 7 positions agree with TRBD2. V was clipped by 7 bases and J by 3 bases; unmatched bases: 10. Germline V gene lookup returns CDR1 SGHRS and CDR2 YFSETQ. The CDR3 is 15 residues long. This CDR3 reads CASALGLAVYNEQFF. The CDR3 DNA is TGCGCCAGCGCCCTAGGGCTAGCGGTCTACAATGAGCAGTTCTTC.

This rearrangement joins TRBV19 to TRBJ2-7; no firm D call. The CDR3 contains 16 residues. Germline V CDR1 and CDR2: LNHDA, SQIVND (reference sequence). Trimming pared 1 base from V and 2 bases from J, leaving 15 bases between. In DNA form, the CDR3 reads TGTGCCAGTAGTATAGGGGCGAGGAGACAAACCTACGAGCAGTACTTC. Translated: CASSIGARRQTYEQYF.